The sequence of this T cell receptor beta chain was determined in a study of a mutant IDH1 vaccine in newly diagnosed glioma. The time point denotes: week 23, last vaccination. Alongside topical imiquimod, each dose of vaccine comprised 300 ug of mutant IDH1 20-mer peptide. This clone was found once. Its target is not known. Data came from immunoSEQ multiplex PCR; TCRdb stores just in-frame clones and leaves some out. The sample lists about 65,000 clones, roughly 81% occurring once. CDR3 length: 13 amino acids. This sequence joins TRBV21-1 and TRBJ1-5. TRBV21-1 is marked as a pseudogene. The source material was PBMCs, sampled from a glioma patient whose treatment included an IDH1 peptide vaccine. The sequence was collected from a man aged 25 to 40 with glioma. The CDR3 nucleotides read TGTGCCAGCAGCAAAAGGGGGGGAATGCCCCAGCATTTT. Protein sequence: CASSKRGGMPQHF.